This T cell receptor beta chain appears in the sequencing data of a study of cytomegalovirus exposure and HLA in healthy donors. Germline-derived CDR1 and CDR2 are MDHEN and SYDVKM. CDR3 length: 15 residues. The V and J ends lost 7 bases and 5 bases respectively, with 18 bases between them. The data were produced by immunoSEQ multiplex PCR, yet TCRdb's version contains in-frame clones alone and is incomplete. The table shows some 260,000 clones, with about 90% occurring only once. The sequencing sample was made of PBMCs. This TCR was sampled from a woman aged 25 to 39 in good health and CMV-seronegative. The chain combines TRBV28 with TRBJ1-5; no reliable D call. CDR3 loop: CASIPSGRVDQPQHF. CDR3 nucleotides: TGTGCCAGCATCCCTAGTGGGAGGGTGGATCAGCCCCAGCATTTT.